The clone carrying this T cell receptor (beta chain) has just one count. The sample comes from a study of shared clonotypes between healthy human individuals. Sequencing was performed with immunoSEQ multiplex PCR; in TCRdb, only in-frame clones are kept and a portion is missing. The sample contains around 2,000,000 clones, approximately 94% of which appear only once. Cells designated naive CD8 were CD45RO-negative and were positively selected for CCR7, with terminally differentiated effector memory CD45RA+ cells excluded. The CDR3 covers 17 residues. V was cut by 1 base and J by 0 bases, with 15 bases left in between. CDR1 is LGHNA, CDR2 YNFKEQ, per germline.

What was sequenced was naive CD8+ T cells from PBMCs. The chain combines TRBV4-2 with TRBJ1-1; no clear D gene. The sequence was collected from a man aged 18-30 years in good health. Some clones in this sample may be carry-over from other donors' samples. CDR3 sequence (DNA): TGTGCCAGCAGCCAAGGCTTCAGTGGACTCATGAACACTGAAGCTTTCTTT. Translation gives CASSQGFSGLMNTEAFF.